A single TCR beta chain is shown here with its context. The germline gives CDR1 MNHNS, CDR2 SASEGT. This CDR3 comprises 15 residues. Deletions cut 9 bases from V and 4 bases from J, with 19 bases between. This entry comes from a study of T cells after somatic rescue of genetic block. Method: immunoSEQ multiplex PCR; TCRdb's copy keeps in-frame clones and lacks some. The profile shows 70,000 to 95,000 clones, around 89% of them singletons. This TCR was recovered from a woman under 30. The chain employs TRBV6-1 and TRBJ2-1; possible D gene TRBD1, 6 bases. The material sequenced was peripheral blood mononuclear cells (PBMCs). The CDR3 spells CARAPNRVGYNEQFF. The CDR3 bases are TGTGCCAGAGCCCCGAACAGGGTGGGGTACAATGAGCAGTTCTTC.